Each of the 13 T cell receptor beta chains below was sequenced from the same sample in a study of blood T cells in healthy people across ages. PCR was performed a second time for about 6 to 11 cycles using a sample-barcoded 5' primer and a J-beta primer mix. TCRdb re-analysed the 5' RACE reads in MiXCR, keeping a single row per CDR3 protein. The data hold some 940,000 distinct CDR3 sequences, with about 28% observed a single time. These data are also associated with another study on T cells of mothers and their children.

Material: blood. The receptors originated from a woman in her thirties or forties in good health.

The chain combines TRBV15 with TRBJ1-1; D is perhaps TRBD1 (5 bases). This CDR3 spans 15 amino acids. Germline loops: CDR1 LNHNV, CDR2 YYDKDF (reference sequence). V was cut by 0 bases and J by 1 base, with 9 bases left in between. CDR3 region: CATSRDGTGNTEAFF. The CDR3 bases are TGTGCCACCAGCAGAGATGGGACGGGGAACACTGAAGCTTTCTTT.

In this sample, this clonotype turned up many times. This CDR3 is CASSIPRGRTNYEQYF. The CDR3, as DNA: TGTGCCAGCAGCATACCGCGGGGACGGACTAACTACGAGCAGTACTTC. The chain combines TRBV7-8 with TRBJ2-7, with D tentatively TRBD2 (6 bases). Per germline, CDR1 SGHVS and CDR2 FQNEAQ. This CDR3 is built from 16 residues. V lost 5 bases, J lost 3 bases, and 20 bases lay in between.

This clonotype was seen only a few times. The V call is TRBV28, the J call TRBJ1-4, with 7 bases that match TRBD1. There are 15 residues in the CDR3. Germline CDR1 and CDR2: MDHEN and SYDVKM. V trimming: 5 bases; J trimming: 8 bases; junction bases outside the gene matches: 11. The CDR3 region is CASSPLTGTREKLFF. The CDR3 nucleotides read TGTGCCAGCAGTCCTCTGACAGGGACGAGGGAAAAACTGTTTTTT.

Note on this clonotype: A single base separates this from a much larger clone, so it may be a read error. The chain couples TRBV20-1 to TRBJ2-7; 7 bases line up with TRBD2. Losses at the gene ends were 5 bases for V and 7 bases for J; bases not matched to a gene: 14. The CDR3 loop spans 14 amino acids. Germline CDR1 reads DFQATT; CDR2 reads SNEGSKA (reference sequence). The CDR3 DNA follows: TGCAGTGCTGAAGCTAGCGGATCCTACAATGAGCAGTACTTC. As protein: CSAEASGSYNEQYF.

This clonotype showed up just a few times. The chain combines TRBV3-1 with TRBJ2-1; tentative D call: TRBD2 (5 bases). This CDR3 comprises 14 residues. Germline V gene lookup returns CDR1 LGHDT and CDR2 YNNKEL (reference sequence). V dropped 5 bases and J dropped 7 bases, with 15 bases sitting between them. The CDR3 spells CASSSRERRNEQFF. As DNA, the CDR3 is TGTGCCAGCAGCTCCCGGGAACGTCGGAATGAGCAGTTCTTC.

This clonotype was picked up a small number of times. The rearrangement joins TRBV7-2 to TRBJ2-5; weak D call: TRBD2 (6 bases). The J call may be in error: the DNA end matches TRBJ2-7 better. CDR3 size: 13 residues. The germline V gene has CDR1 SGHTA and CDR2 FQGNSA. CDR3 sequence: CASSFGGWYEQYF. CDR3 DNA: TGTGCCAGCAGCTTCGGAGGGTGGTACGAGCAGTACTTC.

The J gene is TRBJ2-3, the V gene TRBV20-1, with D possibly being TRBD1 (6 bases). Between the trimmed V and J ends, which lost 3 bases and 1 base, there was a span of 14 bases. Per germline, CDR1 DFQATT and CDR2 SNEGSKA (reference sequence). CDR3 length equals 15 residues. The CDR3 DNA sequence: TGCAGTGCTAGGGACAGTTCCGTCGGCACAGATACGCAGTATTTT. Protein: CSARDSSVGTDTQYF.

A remark on this clonotype: Possible read error: a much larger clone is one base away. The chain uses TRBV28 and TRBJ2-7; 10 bases fit TRBD1. Per the germline V gene, CDR1 is MDHEN and CDR2 is SYDVKM. The CDR3 extends over 16 amino acids. V lost 8 bases, J lost 2 bases, and 12 bases stayed unmatched. The CDR3 coding sequence is TGTGCCAGCGGTCGCTATCGACAGGGGGCTGCCTACGAGCAGTACTTC. Protein: CASGRYRQGAAYEQYF.

In this sample, this clonotype turned up a few times. CDR3 nucleotide sequence: TGTGCCATCAGTGCAGCGGGGGAACCCTCCTACGAGCAGTACTTC. It yields the protein CAISAAGEPSYEQYF. V and J are TRBV10-3 and TRBJ2-7, with 8 bases that match TRBD2. J was trimmed by 0 bases and V by 4 bases; bases with no gene match: 5. The length of the CDR3 is 15 residues. Germline CDR1 is ENHRY and CDR2 is SYGVKD.

The V and J genes are TRBV12-3 or TRBV12-4 and TRBJ2-3; TRBD2 is a possible D gene (5 bases). Trimming removed 3 bases at V and 1 base at J, with 11 bases between. This CDR3 has 15 residues. In DNA form, the CDR3 reads TGTGCCAGCAGTTTGGGCGGGTGGGGCACAGATACGCAGTATTTT. Its translation: CASSLGGWGTDTQYF.

This clonotype has ten or more counts. The V call is TRBV27, the J call TRBJ2-7; D is tentatively TRBD1 or TRBD2 (5 bases each). This CDR3 is 13 amino acids long. Trimming shortened V by 8 bases and J by 0 bases, and 11 bases separated the two germline ends. Germline-derived CDR1 and CDR2 are MNHEY and SMNVEV (reference sequence). The CDR3 loop reads CASGDASSYEQYF. The CDR3 bases are TGTGCCAGCGGGGACGCAAGCTCCTACGAGCAGTACTTC.

The chain employs TRBV12-3 or TRBV12-4 and TRBJ2-3; 7 nucleotides match TRBD1. V trimming: 6 bases; J trimming: 4 bases; junction bases outside the gene matches: 13. The CDR3 length is 16 residues. The CDR3 DNA follows: TGTGCCAGCAGCCCCCTGAGCAGGGGGACAGCAGATACGCAGTATTTT. Translated: CASSPLSRGTADTQYF.

This clonotype showed up many times. The chain links TRBV5-1 to TRBJ2-1; TRBD2 aligns across 12 bases. CDR3 length: 17 amino acids. V shed 4 bases, J shed 3 bases, and the junction held 8 bases outside the gene matches. Germline assignment: CDR1 SGHRS and CDR2 YFSETQ. CDR3 loop: CASSLGLAGSLYNEQFF. DNA of the CDR3: TGCGCCAGCAGCCTGGGACTAGCGGGCTCTCTCTACAATGAGCAGTTCTTC. Filled out from reference TRBV5-1 and TRBJ2-1, the complete variable domain reads KAGVTQTPRYLIKTRGQQVTLSCSPISGHRSVSWYQQTPGQGLQFLFEYFSETQRNKGNFPGRFSGRQFSNSRSEMNVSTLELGDSALYLCASSLGLAGSLYNEQFFGPGTRLTVL.